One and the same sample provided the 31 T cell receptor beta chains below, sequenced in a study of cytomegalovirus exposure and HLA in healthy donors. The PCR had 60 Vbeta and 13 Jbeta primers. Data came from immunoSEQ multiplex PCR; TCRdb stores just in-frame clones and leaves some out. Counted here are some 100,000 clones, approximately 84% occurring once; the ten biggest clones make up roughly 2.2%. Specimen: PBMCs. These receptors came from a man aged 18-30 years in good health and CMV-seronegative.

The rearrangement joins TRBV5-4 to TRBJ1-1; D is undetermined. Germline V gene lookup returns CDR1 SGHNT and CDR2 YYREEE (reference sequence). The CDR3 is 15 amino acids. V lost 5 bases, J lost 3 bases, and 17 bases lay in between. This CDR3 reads CASSEGGRFHTEAFF. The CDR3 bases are TGTGCCAGCAGTGAGGGAGGACGGTTTCACACTGAAGCTTTCTTT.

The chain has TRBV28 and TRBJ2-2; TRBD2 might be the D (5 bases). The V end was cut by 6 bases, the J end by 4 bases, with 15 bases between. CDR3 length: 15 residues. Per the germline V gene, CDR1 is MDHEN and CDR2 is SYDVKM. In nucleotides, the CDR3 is TGTGCCAGCAGCGAGGGCATCGAGAGCACCGGGGAGCTGTTTTTT. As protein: CASSEGIESTGELFF.

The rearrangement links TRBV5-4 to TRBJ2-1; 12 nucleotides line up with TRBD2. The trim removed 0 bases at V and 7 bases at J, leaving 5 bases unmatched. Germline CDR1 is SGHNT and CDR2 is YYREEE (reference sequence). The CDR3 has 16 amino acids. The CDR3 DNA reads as TGTGCCAGCAGCTTGGGTAGGACTAGCGGGAAGAATGAGCAGTTCTTC. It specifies CASSLGRTSGKNEQFF.

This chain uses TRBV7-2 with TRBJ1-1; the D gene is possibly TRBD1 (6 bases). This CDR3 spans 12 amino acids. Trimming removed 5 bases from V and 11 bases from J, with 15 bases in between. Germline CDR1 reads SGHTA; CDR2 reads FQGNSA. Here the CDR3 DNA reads TGTGCCAGCAGCCCGGACAGCTTCGTGGCTTTCTTT. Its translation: CASSPDSFVAFF.

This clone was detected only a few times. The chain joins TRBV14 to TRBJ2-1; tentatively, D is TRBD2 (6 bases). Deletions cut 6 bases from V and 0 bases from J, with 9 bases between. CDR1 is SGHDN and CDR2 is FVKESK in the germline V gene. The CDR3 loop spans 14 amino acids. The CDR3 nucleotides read TGTGCCAGCAGACTCGGGGGCTCCTACAATGAGCAGTTCTTC. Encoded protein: CASRLGGSYNEQFF. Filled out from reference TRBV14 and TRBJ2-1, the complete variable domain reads EAGVTQFPSHSVIEKGQTVTLRCDPISGHDNLYWYRRVMGKEIKFLLHFVKESKQDESGMPNNRFLAERTGGTYSTLKVQPAELEDSGVYFCASRLGGSYNEQFFGPGTRLTVL.

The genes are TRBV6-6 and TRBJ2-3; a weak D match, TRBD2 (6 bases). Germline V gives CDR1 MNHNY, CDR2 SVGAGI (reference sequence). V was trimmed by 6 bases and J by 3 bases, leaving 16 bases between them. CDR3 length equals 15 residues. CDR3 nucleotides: TGTGCCAGCAGCCTCAATGGCGGGATAACAGATACGCAGTATTTT. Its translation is CASSLNGGITDTQYF.

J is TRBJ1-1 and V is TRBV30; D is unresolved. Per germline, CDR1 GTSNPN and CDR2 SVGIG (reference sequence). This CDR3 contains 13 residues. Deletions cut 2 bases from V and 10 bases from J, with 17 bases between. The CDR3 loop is CAWSISRAEGAFF. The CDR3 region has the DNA TGTGCCTGGAGTATATCCCGGGCCGAGGGAGCTTTCTTT.

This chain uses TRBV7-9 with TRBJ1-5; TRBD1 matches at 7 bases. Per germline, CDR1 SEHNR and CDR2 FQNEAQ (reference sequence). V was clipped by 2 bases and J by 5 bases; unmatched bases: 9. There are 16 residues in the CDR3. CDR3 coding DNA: TGTGCCAGCAGCTTAACTAGGGGGCTCGGGGATCAGCCCCAGCATTTT. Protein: CASSLTRGLGDQPQHF.

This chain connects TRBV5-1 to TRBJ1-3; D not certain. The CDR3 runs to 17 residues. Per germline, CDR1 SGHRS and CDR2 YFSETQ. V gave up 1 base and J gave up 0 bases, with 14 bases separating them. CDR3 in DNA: TGCGCCAGCAGCTTGTCGGAGTTTCAGTCCTCTGGAAACACCATATATTTT. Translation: CASSLSEFQSSGNTIYF.

Here the CDR3 reads CASSGGKRGGYTF. Written as DNA, the CDR3 is TGTGCCAGTTCAGGGGGAAAAAGGGGTGGCTACACCTTC. V is TRBV9 and J is TRBJ1-2; 7 bases map to TRBD1. The germline CDR1 and CDR2 sequences are SGDLS and YYNGEE. CDR3 length: 13 residues. V shed 8 bases and J 7 bases; nucleotides not matched to a gene: 11.

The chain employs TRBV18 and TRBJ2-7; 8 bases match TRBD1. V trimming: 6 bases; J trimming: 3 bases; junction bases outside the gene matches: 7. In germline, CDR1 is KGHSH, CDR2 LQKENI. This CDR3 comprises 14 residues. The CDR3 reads CASSRQGYNYEQYF. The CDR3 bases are TGTGCCAGCTCCAGACAGGGGTATAACTACGAGCAGTACTTC.

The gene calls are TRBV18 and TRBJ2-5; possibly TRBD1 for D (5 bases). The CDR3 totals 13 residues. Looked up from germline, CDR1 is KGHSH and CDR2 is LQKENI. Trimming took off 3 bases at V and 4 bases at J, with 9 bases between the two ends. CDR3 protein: CASSPGRIETQYF. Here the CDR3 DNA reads TGTGCCAGCTCACCGGGGCGGATAGAGACCCAGTACTTC. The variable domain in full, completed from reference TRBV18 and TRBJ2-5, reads NAGVMQNPRHLVRRRGQEARLRCSPMKGHSHVYWYRQLPEEGLKFMVYLQKENIIDESGMPKERFSAEFPKEGPSILRIQQVVRGDSAAYFCASSPGRIETQYFGPGTRLLVL.

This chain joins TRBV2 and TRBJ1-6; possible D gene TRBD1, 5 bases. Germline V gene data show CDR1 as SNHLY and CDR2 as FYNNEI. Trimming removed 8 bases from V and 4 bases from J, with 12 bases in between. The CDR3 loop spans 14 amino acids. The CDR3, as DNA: TGTGCCAGCTCCCCACAGGATTATAATTCACCCCTCCACTTT. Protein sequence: CASSPQDYNSPLHF.

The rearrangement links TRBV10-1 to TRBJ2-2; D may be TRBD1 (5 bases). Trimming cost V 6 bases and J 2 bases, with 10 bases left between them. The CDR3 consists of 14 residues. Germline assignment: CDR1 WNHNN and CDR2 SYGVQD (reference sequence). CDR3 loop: CASRGAPNTGELFF. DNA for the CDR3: TGCGCCAGCAGAGGGGCTCCTAACACCGGGGAGCTGTTTTTT.

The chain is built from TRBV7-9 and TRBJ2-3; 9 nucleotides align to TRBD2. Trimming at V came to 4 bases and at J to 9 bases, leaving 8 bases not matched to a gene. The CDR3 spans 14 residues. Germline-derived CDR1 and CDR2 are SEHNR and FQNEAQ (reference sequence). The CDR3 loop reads CASSYSGRGRTQYF. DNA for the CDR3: TGTGCCAGCAGCTATAGCGGGAGAGGAAGGACGCAGTATTTT.

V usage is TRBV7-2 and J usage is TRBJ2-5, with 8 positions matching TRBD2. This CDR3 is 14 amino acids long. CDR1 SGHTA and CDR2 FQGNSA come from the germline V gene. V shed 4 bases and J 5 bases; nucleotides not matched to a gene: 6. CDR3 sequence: CASSSAGARETQYF. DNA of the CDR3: TGTGCCAGCAGCTCAGCGGGAGCTCGGGAGACCCAGTACTTC.

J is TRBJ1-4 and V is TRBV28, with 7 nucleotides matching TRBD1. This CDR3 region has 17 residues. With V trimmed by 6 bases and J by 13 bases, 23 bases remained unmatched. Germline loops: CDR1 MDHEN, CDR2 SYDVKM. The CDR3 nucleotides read TGTGCCAGCAGCCGAGTTTCGGTGTCAGGGGGAGCGTTTGGACTGTTTTTT. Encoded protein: CASSRVSVSGGAFGLFF.

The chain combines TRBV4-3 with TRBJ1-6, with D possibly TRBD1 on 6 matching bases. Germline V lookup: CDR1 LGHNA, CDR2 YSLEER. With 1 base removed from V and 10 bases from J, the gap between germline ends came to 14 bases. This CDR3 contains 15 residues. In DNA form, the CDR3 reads TGCGCCAGCAGCCAAGTTCACAGGGTAAAATCACCCCTCCACTTT. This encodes CASSQVHRVKSPLHF.

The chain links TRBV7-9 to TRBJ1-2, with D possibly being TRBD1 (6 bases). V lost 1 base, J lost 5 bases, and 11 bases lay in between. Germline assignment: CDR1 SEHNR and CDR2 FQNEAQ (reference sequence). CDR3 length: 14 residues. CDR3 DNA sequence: TGTGCCAGCAGCTTAGGTGGACAGATGTATGGCTACACCTTC. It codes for CASSLGGQMYGYTF.

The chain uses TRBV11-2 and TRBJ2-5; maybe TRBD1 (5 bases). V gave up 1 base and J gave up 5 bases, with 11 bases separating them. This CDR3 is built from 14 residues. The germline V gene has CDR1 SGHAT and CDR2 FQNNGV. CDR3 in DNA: TGTGCCAGCAGCTTAGTGGCAGGGCCGGAGACCCAGTACTTC. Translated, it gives CASSLVAGPETQYF.

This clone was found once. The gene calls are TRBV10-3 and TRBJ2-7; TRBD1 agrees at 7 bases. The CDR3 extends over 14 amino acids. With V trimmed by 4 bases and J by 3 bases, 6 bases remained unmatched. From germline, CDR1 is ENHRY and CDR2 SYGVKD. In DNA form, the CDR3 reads TGTGCCATCAGTGTGGGGCAGGGGGACTACGAGCAGTACTTC. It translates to CAISVGQGDYEQYF.

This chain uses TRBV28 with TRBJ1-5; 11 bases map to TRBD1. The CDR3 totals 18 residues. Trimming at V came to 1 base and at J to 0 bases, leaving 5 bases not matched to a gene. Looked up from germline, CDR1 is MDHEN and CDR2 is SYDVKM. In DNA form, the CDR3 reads TGTGCCAGCAGTTTATTGGCGGGACAGGGGGATAGCAATCAGCCCCAGCATTTT. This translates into CASSLLAGQGDSNQPQHF.

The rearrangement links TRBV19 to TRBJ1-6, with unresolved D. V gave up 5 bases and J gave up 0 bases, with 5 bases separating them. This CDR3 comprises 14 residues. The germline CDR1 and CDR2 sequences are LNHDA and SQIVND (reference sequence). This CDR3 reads CASSWASYNSPLHF. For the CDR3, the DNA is TGTGCCAGTAGTTGGGCCTCCTATAATTCACCCCTCCACTTT.

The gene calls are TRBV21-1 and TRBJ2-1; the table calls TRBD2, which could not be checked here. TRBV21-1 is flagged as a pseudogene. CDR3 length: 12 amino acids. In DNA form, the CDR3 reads TGTGCCAGCAGCCCTGATCGGGAGACGCAGTTCTTC. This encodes CASSPDRETQFF.

CDR3 DNA sequence: TGTGCCAGCAGTTACTCGCGGGTTACCTACGAGCAGTACTTC. Its protein is CASSYSRVTYEQYF. V usage is TRBV6-5 and J usage is TRBJ2-7; maybe TRBD2 (5 bases). Trimming removed 0 bases at V and 2 bases at J, with 8 bases between. Germline-derived CDR1 and CDR2 are MNHEY and SVGAGI. The CDR3 covers 14 residues.

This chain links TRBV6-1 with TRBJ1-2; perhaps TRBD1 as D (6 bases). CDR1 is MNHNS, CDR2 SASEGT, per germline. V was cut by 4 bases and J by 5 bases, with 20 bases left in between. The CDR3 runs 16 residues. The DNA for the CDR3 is TGTGCCAGCAGTGCCACTCAGGGGTCCTATTGGTATGGCTACACCTTC. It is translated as CASSATQGSYWYGYTF.

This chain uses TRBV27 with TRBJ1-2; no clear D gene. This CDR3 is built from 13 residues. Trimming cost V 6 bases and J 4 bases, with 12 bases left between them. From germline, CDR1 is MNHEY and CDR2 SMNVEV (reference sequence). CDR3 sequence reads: CASRPTASYGYTF. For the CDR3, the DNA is TGTGCCAGCAGACCGACTGCTAGCTATGGCTACACCTTC.

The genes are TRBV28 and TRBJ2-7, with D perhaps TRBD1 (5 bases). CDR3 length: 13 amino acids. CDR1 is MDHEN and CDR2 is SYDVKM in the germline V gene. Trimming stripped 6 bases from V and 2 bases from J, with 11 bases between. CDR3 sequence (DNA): TGTGCCAGCAGGACATTGGACACCTACGAGCAGTACTTC. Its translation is CASRTLDTYEQYF.

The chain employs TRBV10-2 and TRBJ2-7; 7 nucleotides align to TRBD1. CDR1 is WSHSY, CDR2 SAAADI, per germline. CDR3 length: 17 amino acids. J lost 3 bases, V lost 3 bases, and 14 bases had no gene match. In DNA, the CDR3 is TGCGCCAGCAGTGACGTGCGAATGTGGACAGGCTTCTACGAGCAGTACTTC. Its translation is CASSDVRMWTGFYEQYF.

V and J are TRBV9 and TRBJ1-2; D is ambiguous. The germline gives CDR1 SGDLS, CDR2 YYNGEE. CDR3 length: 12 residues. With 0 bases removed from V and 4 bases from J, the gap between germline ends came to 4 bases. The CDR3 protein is CASSVGLYGYTF. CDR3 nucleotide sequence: TGTGCCAGCAGCGTAGGTCTCTATGGCTACACCTTC.

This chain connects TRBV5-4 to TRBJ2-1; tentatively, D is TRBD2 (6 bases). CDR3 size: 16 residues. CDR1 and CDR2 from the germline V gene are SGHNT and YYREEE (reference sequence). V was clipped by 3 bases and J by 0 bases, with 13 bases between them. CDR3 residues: CASSYGRELSYNEQFF. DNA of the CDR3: TGTGCCAGCAGCTACGGACGGGAGCTCTCCTACAATGAGCAGTTCTTC.